The 32 T cell receptor beta chains below were found in one sample sequenced in a study of neurological immune-mediated disorders. TCRdb reanalysed the 5' RACE reads using MiXCR and keeps one entry per CDR3 protein. The table lists some 60,000 distinct CDR3 sequences, around 4.8% of them singletons. Material for sequencing was PBMCs. The receptor set was obtained from a woman aged 45-65 years with multiple sclerosis.

This clonotype was seen repeatedly, ten times or more. The chain's CDR3 is CASSESGRSYGYTF. CDR3 bases: TGTGCCAGCAGTGAATCGGGCAGGTCCTATGGCTACACCTTC. This chain connects TRBV2 to TRBJ1-2; D unclear. The CDR3 runs to 14 residues. Trimming cost V 2 bases and J 4 bases, with 11 bases left between them. Per the germline V gene, CDR1 is SNHLY and CDR2 is FYNNEI.

In its sample, this clonotype was seen many times. The chain uses TRBV20-1 and TRBJ1-3, with 7 nucleotides matching TRBD1. In germline, CDR1 is DFQATT, CDR2 SNEGSKA (reference sequence). With 2 bases clipped from V and 0 bases from J, the junction kept 4 bases outside the gene matches. This CDR3 has 15 amino acids. The CDR3 bases are TGCAGTGCTAGACAGGGGGTGAGCTCTGGAAACACCATATATTTT. This sequence encodes CSARQGVSSGNTIYF.

This clonotype was counted many times. The rearrangement joins TRBV12-3 or TRBV12-4 to TRBJ2-2; perhaps TRBD1 as D (6 bases). This CDR3 has 14 residues. The V end was cut by 6 bases, the J end by 7 bases, with 15 bases between. The CDR3 loop reads CASSQGTGFGELFF. The CDR3 bases are TGTGCCAGCAGCCAGGGCACAGGGTTCGGGGAGCTGTTTTTT.

The sample holds many counts of this clonotype. J is TRBJ2-3 and V is TRBV20-1, with D unclear. Trimming took 4 bases from V and 1 from J, leaving 12 bases between them. The CDR3 runs to 14 residues. Germline-derived CDR1 and CDR2 are DFQATT and SNEGSKA (reference sequence). The CDR3 sequence: CSAIPGYGTDTQYF. CDR3 sequence (DNA): TGCAGTGCTATTCCCGGTTACGGCACAGATACGCAGTATTTT.

The genes are TRBV7-8 and TRBJ2-1, with TRBD1 matching 10 bases. The length of the CDR3 is 16 residues. Germline V gene sequence: CDR1 SGHVS, CDR2 FQNEAQ. V lost 3 bases to trimming and J lost 7 bases; unmatched junction nucleotides: 9. The CDR3 DNA sequence: TGTGCCAGCAGCTTCCCAACCGGGACAGGGGATAATGAGCAGTTCTTC. Its protein is CASSFPTGTGDNEQFF.

This clonotype was seen ten or more times. The chain carries TRBV20-1 and TRBJ1-5; D gene uncertain. The CDR3 runs to 14 residues. Germline assignment: CDR1 DFQATT and CDR2 SNEGSKA (reference sequence). Deletions cut 3 bases from V and 3 bases from J, with 12 bases between. CDR3 in amino acids: CSARDSRTNQPQHF. The CDR3 region has the DNA TGCAGTGCTAGGGACTCGCGGACCAATCAGCCCCAGCATTTT.

This clonotype was recorded many times. The chain has TRBV29-1 and TRBJ2-7, with D perhaps given as TRBD1 or TRBD2 (5 bases each). Trimming removed 6 bases from V and 1 base from J, with 16 bases in between. The germline gives CDR1 SQVTM, CDR2 ANQGSEA. CDR3 size: 14 residues. Here the CDR3 reads CSVLQDSRSYEQYF. The CDR3 DNA reads as TGCAGCGTACTACAGGACTCCCGTTCCTACGAGCAGTACTTC.

The table lists this clonotype with many counts. The rearrangement uses TRBV7-2 and TRBJ2-7, with TRBD1 matching 10 bases. J lost 6 bases, V lost 1 base, and 15 bases had no gene match. Germline lookup yields CDR1 SGHTA and CDR2 FQGNSA. The CDR3 loop spans 18 amino acids. CDR3 nucleotide sequence: TGTGCCAGCAGCTTAGGGCAGGGCCGGGGACAGGGGATATCCGAGCAGTACTTC. This translates into CASSLGQGRGQGISEQYF.

A remark on this clonotype: One end of the junction does not line up with germline, which may come from a read error. V is TRBV7-2 and J is TRBJ1-5, with D hard to call. The length of the CDR3 is 16 residues. From germline, CDR1 is SGHTA and CDR2 FQGNSA. DNA for the CDR3: TGTGCCAGCAGCTTAGGCGGCGGGTCGAGGATTCAGCCCCAGAATTTT. Its protein product is CASSLGGGSRIQPQNF.

This clonotype has a count of ten or more. The V gene is TRBV4-3, the J gene TRBJ2-2; possible D gene TRBD1, 6 bases. With 2 bases removed from V and 7 bases from J, the gap between germline ends came to 11 bases. Germline V gene lookup returns CDR1 LGHNA and CDR2 YSLEER. The CDR3 length is 14 residues. CDR3 in amino acids: CASSQRQDGGELFF. The DNA of the CDR3 is TGCGCCAGCAGCCAACGACAGGATGGCGGGGAGCTGTTTTTT.

This clonotype was found many times. The rearrangement links TRBV5-1 to TRBJ1-4, with D tentatively TRBD1 (6 bases). The V and J ends lost 1 base and 6 bases respectively, with 13 bases between them. The CDR3 is 15 residues long. Germline assignment: CDR1 SGHRS and CDR2 YFSETQ. The CDR3 sequence: CASSLTGGPYEKLFF. The CDR3 region has the DNA TGCGCCAGCAGCTTGACTGGGGGCCCCTATGAAAAACTGTTTTTT.

This clonotype was recorded at least ten times. The chain combines TRBV2 with TRBJ2-3; D might be TRBD1 (5 bases). V was clipped by 6 bases and J by 2 bases, with 6 bases between them. This CDR3 comprises 12 residues. Germline V gene lookup returns CDR1 SNHLY and CDR2 FYNNEI. CDR3 in amino acids: CASRTDTDTQYF. CDR3 DNA: TGTGCCAGCAGGACAGACACAGATACGCAGTATTTT.

This clonotype was recorded once. Possible read error: a much larger clone is one base away. J is TRBJ2-7 and V is TRBV6-2 or TRBV6-3; 9 bases match TRBD1. The CDR3 is made up of 13 amino acids. Germline CDR1 is MNHEY and CDR2 is SVGEGT. The junction had 3 bases not matched to a gene; V was cut back by 7 bases and J by 2 bases. CDR3 sequence: CASIGTGPYEQYF. DNA of the CDR3: TGTGCCAGCATCGGGACAGGGCCCTACGAGCAGTACTTC.

The chain links TRBV7-6 to TRBJ2-1; D is unclear. Trimming took off 3 bases at V and 9 bases at J, with 6 bases between the two ends. The CDR3 contains 11 residues. Germline V gene sequence: CDR1 SGHVS, CDR2 FNYEAQ. The CDR3 region is CASSFGFEQFF. CDR3 sequence (DNA): TGTGCCAGCAGCTTCGGCTTTGAGCAGTTCTTC.

This clonotype was seen repeatedly, ten times or more. This chain connects TRBV7-3 to TRBJ1-2, with a possible D match to TRBD1 (6 bases). The CDR3 extends over 15 amino acids. The germline CDR1 and CDR2 sequences are SGHTA and FQGTGA. Trimming left V 4 bases short and J 8 bases short, with 20 bases between. The CDR3 sequence is CASSSSPGAFSGYTF. Here the CDR3 DNA reads TGTGCCAGCAGCTCCAGCCCGGGGGCGTTCTCGGGCTACACCTTC.

This clonotype has ten or more counts. The gene calls are TRBV7-8 and TRBJ2-6; no clear D. V lost 8 bases, J lost 0 bases, and 5 bases lay in between. Per the germline V gene, CDR1 is SGHVS and CDR2 is FQNEAQ. The CDR3 totals 13 residues. The CDR3 coding sequence is TGTGCCAGCCGTCCCTCTGGGGCCAACGTCCTGACTTTC. Amino acids: CASRPSGANVLTF. Based on the CDR3 plus reference TRBV7-8 and TRBJ2-6, the full variable domain is GAGVSQSPRYKVAKRGQDVALRCDPISGHVSLFWYQQALGQGPEFLTYFQNEAQLDKSGLPSDRFFAERPEGSVSTLKIQRTQQEDSAVYLCASRPSGANVLTFGAGSRLTVL.

There are many counts of this clonotype. The gene calls are TRBV5-8 and TRBJ2-5; weak D call: TRBD1 (7 bases). Trimming left V 4 bases short and J 5 bases short, with 15 bases between. Germline CDR1 reads SGHTS; CDR2 reads YDEGEE. The CDR3 loop spans 14 amino acids. The DNA of the CDR3 is TGTGCCAGCAGCGAACCGACAGGGAGGGAGACCCAGTACTTC. Protein sequence: CASSEPTGRETQYF.

The rearrangement uses TRBV28 and TRBJ2-6; D is ambiguous. This CDR3 contains 15 residues. Looked up from germline, CDR1 is MDHEN and CDR2 is SYDVKM. The V gene lost 6 bases and the J gene lost 1 base, with 10 bases spanning the gap. The CDR3 DNA reads TGTGCCAGCAGACTCCCCGGGTCTGGGGCCAACGTCCTGACTTTC. Translating gives CASRLPGSGANVLTF.

This chain links TRBV18 with TRBJ2-7, with a tentative D call TRBD1 (6 bases). Deletions cut 3 bases from V and 7 bases from J, with 13 bases between. Germline loops: CDR1 KGHSH, CDR2 LQKENI. This CDR3 region has 13 residues. CDR3 loop: CASSPQGLREQYF. The CDR3 bases are TGTGCCAGCTCACCTCAGGGGCTTAGAGAGCAGTACTTC.

Ten or more counts support this clonotype. V and J are TRBV7-2 and TRBJ2-3; D might be TRBD2 (7 bases). This CDR3 region has 13 residues. Deletions cut 11 bases from V and 4 bases from J, with 16 bases between. Germline CDR1 SGHTA, CDR2 FQGNSA. This CDR3 reads CAYLRGGSDTQYF. The CDR3 nucleotides read TGTGCCTACCTTAGGGGGGGGTCAGATACGCAGTATTTT.

The chain combines TRBV6-1 with TRBJ1-5, with D unresolved. Germline CDR1 and CDR2: MNHNS and SASEGT. The CDR3 loop spans 14 amino acids. V lost 2 bases, J lost 0 bases, and 5 bases lay in between. This chain's CDR3 is CASSEQISNQPQHF. The CDR3 bases are TGTGCCAGCAGTGAACAGATTAGCAATCAGCCCCAGCATTTT.

Many counts were recorded for this clonotype. This chain uses TRBV5-1 with TRBJ2-5; 7 positions agree with TRBD2. This CDR3 has 15 amino acids. Germline V gene data show CDR1 as SGHRS and CDR2 as YFSETQ. After removal of 4 bases from V and 5 bases from J, the junction contained 11 bases not matched to a gene. This chain's CDR3 is CASSAVAGQLETQYF. DNA of the CDR3: TGCGCCAGCAGCGCAGTAGCGGGCCAGTTGGAGACCCAGTACTTC.

This clonotype showed up many times. The genes are TRBV3-1 and TRBJ1-2, with D unclear. Germline CDR1 LGHDT, CDR2 YNNKEL (reference sequence). The CDR3 loop spans 13 amino acids. Trimming pared 2 bases from V and 4 bases from J, leaving 8 bases between. CDR3 in amino acids: CASSQRALYGYTF. The CDR3 DNA sequence: TGTGCCAGCAGCCAAAGGGCGCTCTATGGCTACACCTTC.

This clonotype was seen at least ten times. The rearrangement joins TRBV6-6 to TRBJ2-7; maybe TRBD1 (5 bases). The germline gives CDR1 MNHNY, CDR2 SVGAGI (reference sequence). The CDR3 extends over 15 amino acids. Deletions cut 5 bases from V and 2 bases from J, with 16 bases between. In DNA, the CDR3 is TGTGCCAGCAGTCAAGGACAACCCGGGCCCTACGAGCAGTACGTC. Its translation is CASSQGQPGPYEQYV.

This chain links TRBV6-6 with TRBJ2-3; 8 bases agree with TRBD1. Germline assignment: CDR1 MNHNY and CDR2 SVGAGI (reference sequence). The CDR3 extends over 13 amino acids. The J segment lost 9 bases and the V segment lost 4 bases, leaving 6 bases of the junction unmatched. The CDR3 DNA sequence: TGTGCCAGCAGTTCAGGACAGGGCGGAACGCAGTATTTT. Translating gives CASSSGQGGTQYF.

This clonotype was observed a handful of times. J is TRBJ1-2 and V is TRBV20-1; no clear D. Deletions cut 5 bases from V and 7 bases from J, with 11 bases between. Per germline, CDR1 DFQATT and CDR2 SNEGSKA (reference sequence). This CDR3 has 11 residues. CDR3 DNA: TGCAGTGCTTTCGACATAGGTGGCTACACCTTC. Translation gives CSAFDIGGYTF.

This clonotype was seen ten or more times. The rearrangement joins TRBV5-1 to TRBJ1-3; D might be TRBD1 (5 bases). The CDR3 has 16 amino acids. CDR1 and CDR2 (germline): SGHRS, YFSETQ. V gave up 0 bases and J gave up 7 bases, with 17 bases separating them. CDR3 sequence: CASSLAGMGPDNTIYF. The CDR3 DNA sequence: TGCGCCAGCAGCTTGGCCGGAATGGGACCCGATAACACCATATATTTT.

This clonotype is classed as medium-sized. The CDR3 spells CASSPEGLSYEQYF. The CDR3 region has the DNA TGTGCCAGCAGTCCCGAGGGCCTTAGCTACGAGCAGTACTTC. The chain is built from TRBV28 and TRBJ2-7, with D tentatively TRBD2 (5 bases). This CDR3 has 14 residues. Germline V CDR1 and CDR2: MDHEN, SYDVKM. V lost 5 bases and J lost 3, with 14 bases in between.

This clonotype was seen many times. V is TRBV20-1 and J is TRBJ2-5; no clear D. Germline loops: CDR1 DFQATT, CDR2 SNEGSKA (reference sequence). This CDR3 is 14 amino acids long. Trimming removed 3 bases at V and 7 bases at J, with 18 bases between. CDR3 in DNA: TGCAGTGCTAGCGTCCAGGTATCGACTCGGACCCAGTACTTC. It encodes CSASVQVSTRTQYF.

This clonotype has a count of ten or more. The chain couples TRBV4-1 to TRBJ2-2; D gene ambiguous. The CDR3 length is 12 residues. Germline CDR1 MGHRA, CDR2 YSYEKL. Deletions cut 0 bases from V and 4 bases from J, with 0 bases between. The CDR3 loop is CASSQDTGELFF. The CDR3 nucleotides read TGCGCCAGCAGCCAAGACACCGGGGAGCTGTTTTTT.

This clonotype was counted at least ten times. This sequence joins TRBV4-3 and TRBJ2-7, with 11 bases aligning to TRBD2. CDR3 length equals 18 residues. CDR1 LGHNA and CDR2 YSLEER come from the germline V gene. Trimming removed 4 bases from V and 3 bases from J; junction bases left unmatched: 14. CDR3 coding DNA: TGCGCCAGCAGCCTCGCCGATTCTCTAGCGGGGGGCTACTACGAGCAGTACTTC. This encodes CASSLADSLAGGYYEQYF.

This clonotype was counted at least ten times. The chain joins TRBV29-1 to TRBJ2-2, with TRBD2 as a possible D gene (5 bases). The germline CDR1 and CDR2 sequences are SQVTM and ANQGSEA. Trimming removed 8 bases at V and 0 bases at J, with 10 bases between. This CDR3 comprises 13 residues. The CDR3 DNA sequence: TGCAGCCTCCGGGGTGCGAACACCGGGGAGCTGTTTTTT. Amino acids: CSLRGANTGELFF.